The next 7 T cell receptor beta chains were all read from a single sample in a study of cytomegalovirus exposure and HLA in healthy donors. This PCR relied on a set of 60 Vbeta primers and 13 Jbeta primers. Sequenced by immunoSEQ multiplex PCR; TCRdb stores in-frame clones only, minus some. This sample has 80,000 or so clones, with roughly 72% found just once. Sequences were obtained from PBMCs. The receptors originated from a man younger than 40 in good health and CMV-seropositive.

V and J are TRBV30 and TRBJ1-4; possible D gene TRBD1, 6 bases. The V end was cut by 4 bases, the J end by 4 bases, with 25 bases between. Germline CDR1 reads GTSNPN; CDR2 reads SVGIG (reference sequence). This CDR3 comprises 18 residues. CDR3: CAWNPNRVPVGHNEKLFF. The CDR3, as DNA: TGTGCCTGGAACCCGAACAGGGTTCCCGTTGGCCATAATGAAAAACTGTTTTTT.

The J gene is TRBJ2-3, the V gene TRBV5-1, with 7 bases lining up with TRBD1. This CDR3 region has 13 residues. The germline gives CDR1 SGHRS, CDR2 YFSETQ. With V trimmed by 0 bases and J by 11 bases, 6 bases remained unmatched. CDR3 region: CASSLAGTEEQYF. The CDR3 DNA reads TGCGCCAGCAGCTTGGCCGGGACAGAGGAGCAGTATTTT.

CDR3: CASTRLAGGLNEQFF. For the CDR3, the DNA is TGTGCCAGCACTAGACTAGCGGGGGGTTTAAATGAGCAGTTCTTC. J is TRBJ2-1 and V is TRBV6-5; TRBD2 matches 13 bases. The CDR3 runs 15 residues. V dropped 7 bases and J dropped 7; count of bases not matched to a gene: 7. CDR1 MNHEY and CDR2 SVGAGI come from the germline V gene.

The V gene is TRBV30, the J gene TRBJ2-3; 12 bases match TRBD2. This CDR3 is built from 15 residues. V gave up 1 base and J gave up 6 bases; unmatched junction bases: 5. CDR1 GTSNPN and CDR2 SVGIG come from the germline V gene (reference sequence). The CDR3 spells CAWSGTSGKRDTQYF. CDR3 DNA sequence: TGTGCCTGGAGTGGGACTAGCGGGAAACGGGATACGCAGTATTTT.

This chain joins TRBV28 and TRBJ1-1; TRBD1 matches at 8 bases. The V gene end was trimmed by 5 bases and the J gene end by 1 base; junction bases not matched to a gene: 6. There are 15 residues in the CDR3. Germline V gives CDR1 MDHEN, CDR2 SYDVKM. The CDR3 bases are TGTGCCAGCAGTGCTAGGGGGACAGGGAACACTGAAGCTTTCTTT. This codes for CASSARGTGNTEAFF.

This clone was picked up a small number of times. V usage is TRBV6-4 and J usage is TRBJ2-2; D not resolved. This CDR3 contains 13 residues. Trimming removed 0 bases at V and 5 bases at J, with 4 bases between. Looked up from germline, CDR1 is MRHNA and CDR2 is SNTAGT. CDR3 amino acids: CASSDSTTGELFF. The DNA for the CDR3 is TGTGCCAGCAGTGACTCGACTACCGGGGAGCTGTTTTTT.

This CDR3 is CASSHRVDFSGNTIYF. The CDR3 DNA reads TGTGCCAGCAGCCATCGCGTTGACTTCTCTGGAAACACCATATATTTT. The rearrangement links TRBV14 to TRBJ1-3; unclear D gene. The germline V and J ends were trimmed by 3 bases and 0 bases, with 12 bases remaining between them. This CDR3 is built from 16 residues. Germline loops: CDR1 SGHDN, CDR2 FVKESK.